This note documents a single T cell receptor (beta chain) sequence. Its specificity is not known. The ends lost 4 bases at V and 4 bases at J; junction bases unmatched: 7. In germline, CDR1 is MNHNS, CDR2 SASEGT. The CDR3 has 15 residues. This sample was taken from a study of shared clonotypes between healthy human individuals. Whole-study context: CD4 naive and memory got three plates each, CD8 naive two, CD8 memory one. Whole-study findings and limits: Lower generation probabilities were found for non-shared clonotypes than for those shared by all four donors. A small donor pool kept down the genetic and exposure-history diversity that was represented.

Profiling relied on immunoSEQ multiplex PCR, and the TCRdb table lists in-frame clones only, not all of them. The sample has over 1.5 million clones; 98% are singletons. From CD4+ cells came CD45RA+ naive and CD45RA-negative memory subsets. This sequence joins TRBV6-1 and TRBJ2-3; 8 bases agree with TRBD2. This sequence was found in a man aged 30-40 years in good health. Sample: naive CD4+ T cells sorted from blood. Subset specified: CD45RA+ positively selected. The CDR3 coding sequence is TGTGCCAGCAGTGCCCCGGGAGGGCCGGCAGATACGCAGTATTTT. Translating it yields CASSAPGGPADTQYF.